The source of this T cell receptor beta chain is a study of blood T cell repertoires in COVID-19. CDR3 length: 14 residues. Germline V lookup: CDR1 SQVTM, CDR2 ANQGSEA. The V end was cut by 0 bases, the J end by 8 bases, with 13 bases between. Some clones are missing from TCRdb's copy, which holds only in-frame ones; the method was immunoSEQ multiplex PCR. The sample carries approximately 500,000 clones, approximately 91% recorded once. Input material: peripheral blood. This chain connects TRBV29-1 to TRBJ1-4, with a weak D call TRBD1 (6 bases). This receptor was obtained from a woman between 50 and 59 years old with COVID-19, enrolled during active disease. CDR3 bases: TGCAGCGTTGAAGAAAAGGGACACGGGGAAAAACTGTTTTTT. Its translation is CSVEEKGHGEKLFF.